This TCR beta chain was sequenced in a study of cytotoxic CD8 clonotypes in ibrutinib-treated CLL. Profiling relied on immunoSEQ multiplex PCR, and the TCRdb table lists in-frame clones only, not all of them. The sample records some 140,000 clones, about 79% being singletons. The CDR3 covers 15 residues. Germline CDR1 is GTSNPN and CDR2 is SVGIG (reference sequence). V was clipped by 0 bases and J by 0 bases, with 8 bases between them. The source is a human donor with chronic lymphocytic leukemia. The chain combines TRBV30 with TRBJ2-2; D is unclear. The source material was PBMCs, sampled after 12 months of ibrutinib treatment. This CDR3 reads CAWSVLSANTGELFF. Here the CDR3 DNA reads TGTGCCTGGAGTGTACTCAGCGCGAACACCGGGGAGCTGTTTTTT.